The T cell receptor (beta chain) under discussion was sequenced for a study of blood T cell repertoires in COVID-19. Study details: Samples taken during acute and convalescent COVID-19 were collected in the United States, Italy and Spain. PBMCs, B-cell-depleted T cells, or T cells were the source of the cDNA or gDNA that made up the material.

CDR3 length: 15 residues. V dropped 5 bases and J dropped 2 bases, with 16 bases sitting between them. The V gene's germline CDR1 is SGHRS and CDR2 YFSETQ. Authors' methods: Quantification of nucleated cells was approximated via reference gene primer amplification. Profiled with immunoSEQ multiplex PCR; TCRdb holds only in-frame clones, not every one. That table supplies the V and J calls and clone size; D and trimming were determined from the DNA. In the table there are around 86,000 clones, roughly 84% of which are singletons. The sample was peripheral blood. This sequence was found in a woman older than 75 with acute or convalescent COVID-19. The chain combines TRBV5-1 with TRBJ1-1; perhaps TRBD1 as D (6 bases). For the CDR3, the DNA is TGCGCCAGCAGTCTAGACAGGCCAATTAACACTGAAGCTTTCTTT. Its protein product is CASSLDRPINTEAFF.